These 12 T cell receptor beta chains were sequenced from one sample in a study of T cell changes during pregnancy in multiple sclerosis. The protocol was immunoSEQ multiplex PCR, while the TCRdb copy is restricted to in-frame clones and leaves out a portion. The sample comprises approximately 90,000 clones, approximately 90% of which are singletons, and 0.95% rests with the top ten. Sequencing was performed on peripheral blood, taken before pregnancy. The receptors stem from a female donor with multiple sclerosis, enrolled in a pregnancy study.

J is TRBJ1-3 and V is TRBV2; the D is unclear. CDR3 size: 15 residues. With 3 bases removed from V and 0 bases from J, the gap between germline ends came to 9 bases. Germline V gene lookup returns CDR1 SNHLY and CDR2 FYNNEI. This CDR3 reads CASSEVRISGNTIYF. DNA of the CDR3: TGTGCCAGCAGTGAGGTCAGGATCTCTGGAAACACCATATATTTT.

V is TRBV7-2 and J is TRBJ1-2, with a weak D call TRBD1 (5 bases). CDR3 length: 12 residues. Germline V gene data show CDR1 as SGHTA and CDR2 as FQGNSA. Trimming removed 11 bases from V and 8 bases from J, with 18 bases in between. CDR3 bases: TGTGCCGCCCTGGGGGGAATAAGGGGCTACACCTTC. Its protein is CAALGGIRGYTF. The whole variable domain, remainder taken from reference TRBV7-2 and TRBJ1-2, is GAGVSQSPSNKVTEKGKDVELRCDPISGHTALYWYRQSLGQGLEFLIYFQGNSAPDKSGLPSDRFSAERTGGSVSTLTIQRTQQEDSAVYLCAALGGIRGYTFGSGTRLTVV.

The chain is built from TRBV7-8 and TRBJ1-5; tentatively, D is TRBD1 (6 bases). With 5 bases removed from V and 1 base from J, the gap between germline ends came to 9 bases. This CDR3 contains 14 residues. The V gene's germline CDR1 is SGHVS and CDR2 FQNEAQ. CDR3 nucleotides: TGTGCCAGCAGCGCGGGGGCGAGCAATCAGCCCCAGCATTTT. It is translated as CASSAGASNQPQHF.

V gene TRBV11-2 combines with J gene TRBJ1-5; 9 bases line up with TRBD1. CDR1 is SGHAT, CDR2 FQNNGV, per germline. Trimming removed 3 bases from V and 6 bases from J; junction bases left unmatched: 3. The CDR3 is made up of 14 amino acids. DNA for the CDR3: TGTGCCAGCAGCTTTACAGGGGGCTTTCAGCCCCAGCATTTT. Encoded protein: CASSFTGGFQPQHF.

The V and J genes are TRBV6-1 and TRBJ2-7; 7 positions agree with TRBD2. V shed 2 bases, J shed 7 bases, and the junction held 5 bases outside the gene matches. Germline lookup yields CDR1 MNHNS and CDR2 SASEGT. This CDR3 contains 13 residues. The CDR3, as DNA: TGTGCCAGCAGTGAATTGAGGGAGGGTGAGCAGTACTTC. This translates into CASSELREGEQYF.

V is TRBV25-1 and J is TRBJ1-1; D is unclear. Germline lookup yields CDR1 MGHDK and CDR2 SYGVNS. CDR3 length equals 12 residues. Trimming cost V 6 bases and J 1 base, with 6 bases left between them. CDR3 region: CASSEGNTEAFF. The CDR3 DNA reads as TGTGCCAGCAGCGAGGGGAACACTGAAGCTTTCTTT.

This clone appeared a few times. The J gene is TRBJ2-3, the V gene TRBV19, with 14 bases aligning to TRBD2. The CDR3 length is 16 residues. The V and J ends lost 5 bases and 2 bases, in that order; junction bases with no gene match: 3. CDR1 is LNHDA and CDR2 is SQIVND in the germline V gene (reference sequence). The CDR3 nucleotides are TGTGCCAGTAGTCTGACTAGCGGGGGGGTCACAGATACGCAGTATTTT. Its protein product is CASSLTSGGVTDTQYF.

This clone was detected once. This rearrangement joins TRBV9 to TRBJ2-7, with TRBD1 matching over 11 bases. Germline V gene lookup returns CDR1 SGDLS and CDR2 YYNGEE. Trimming cost V 0 bases and J 2 bases; bases outside gene matches: 4. The length of the CDR3 is 16 residues. The CDR3 DNA reads TGTGCCAGCAGCGTAGCCCCGGGACAGGGGGCCTACGAGCAGTACTTC. It codes for CASSVAPGQGAYEQYF.

The CDR3 spells CASRPTGPNSPLHF. The CDR3 DNA follows: TGTGCCAGCAGACCAACAGGGCCTAATTCACCCCTCCACTTT. The chain has TRBV6-5 and TRBJ1-6, with a tentative D call TRBD1 (6 bases). Germline lookup yields CDR1 MNHEY and CDR2 SVGAGI. Trimming took off 6 bases at V and 6 bases at J, with 12 bases between the two ends. The CDR3 runs 14 residues.

In its sample, this clone was seen once. This sequence joins TRBV6-5 and TRBJ1-1; 8 nucleotides align to TRBD1. Germline lookup yields CDR1 MNHEY and CDR2 SVGAGI. The CDR3 consists of 15 residues. The ends lost 6 bases at V and 10 bases at J; junction bases unmatched: 16. The DNA of the CDR3 is TGTGCCAGCAGACTCAACAGGGGGGAGGGCTCTGGAGCTTTCTTT. Its protein is CASRLNRGEGSGAFF.

The chain has TRBV28 and TRBJ2-7; possible D gene TRBD2, 5 bases. CDR3 size: 15 residues. The V gene's germline CDR1 is MDHEN and CDR2 SYDVKM. Trimming shortened V by 8 bases and J by 3 bases, and 20 bases separated the two germline ends. CDR3 protein: CASSLGGLAFYEQYF. The CDR3 DNA follows: TGTGCCAGCTCCTTGGGCGGGCTGGCGTTCTACGAGCAGTACTTC.

The chain joins TRBV16 to TRBJ1-2; 8 nucleotides line up with TRBD1. After removal of 4 bases from V and 2 bases from J, the junction contained 6 bases not matched to a gene. Germline V lookup: CDR1 KGHSY, CDR2 FQNENV. The CDR3 length is 15 residues. CDR3 DNA sequence: TGTGCCAGCAGCCCTCTAGACAGGGGCAACTATGGCTACACCTTC. Amino acid sequence: CASSPLDRGNYGYTF.